These 32 T cell receptor beta chains originate from one sample sequenced in a study of spatial heterogeneity in lung cancer. TCRdb re-derived calls from the 5' RACE reads in MiXCR, one entry per CDR3 protein. Of just over 75,000 distinct CDR3 sequences listed, 8% were seen once; the top ten hold roughly 7.1%. The time point denotes: sample taken at primary tumor resection. This sample comprised PBMCs, obtained at surgery. The receptor set was obtained from a male donor with early-stage non-small cell lung cancer.

This clonotype was seen a few times. The chain combines TRBV27 with TRBJ2-2; D is tentatively TRBD1 or TRBD2 (5 bases each). The V and J ends lost 6 bases and 7 bases respectively, with 18 bases between them. The CDR3 covers 15 residues. In germline, CDR1 is MNHEY, CDR2 SMNVEV (reference sequence). The CDR3 sequence is CASRIQGNSDGELFF. DNA for the CDR3: TGTGCCAGCAGAATTCAGGGCAATAGCGACGGGGAGCTGTTTTTT.

This clonotype showed up many times. The V and J genes are TRBV11-2 and TRBJ2-3; TRBD1 matches at 8 bases. CDR1 and CDR2 (germline): SGHAT, FQNNGV. V gave up 2 bases and J gave up 1 base; unmatched junction bases: 8. CDR3 length: 17 amino acids. The CDR3 loop is CASSLLTGVARTDTQYF. The CDR3 coding sequence is TGTGCCAGCAGCTTATTGACAGGGGTGGCCCGCACAGATACGCAGTATTTT.

This clonotype was recorded many times. The chain has TRBV7-2 and TRBJ2-7; 7 positions agree with TRBD1. V lost 2 bases, J lost 2 bases, and 3 bases stayed unmatched. The CDR3 contains 14 residues. Germline V gene lookup returns CDR1 SGHTA and CDR2 FQGNSA. The CDR3: CASSLQGTAYEQYF. The CDR3 DNA is TGTGCCAGCAGCTTACAGGGGACAGCCTACGAGCAGTACTTC.

This clonotype appeared a few times. The chain combines TRBV5-4 with TRBJ2-3; D is possibly TRBD1 or TRBD2 (5 bases each). Germline V gene sequence: CDR1 SGHNT, CDR2 YYREEE (reference sequence). This CDR3 contains 17 residues. The V and J ends lost 0 bases and 4 bases respectively, with 18 bases between them. The chain's CDR3 is CASSLGGVSGPADTQYF. CDR3 DNA: TGTGCCAGCAGCTTGGGGGGCGTGTCGGGACCGGCAGATACGCAGTATTTT.

This chain joins TRBV5-1 and TRBJ2-1; unclear D gene. Germline CDR1 SGHRS, CDR2 YFSETQ. The V and J ends lost 4 bases and 2 bases respectively, with 13 bases between them. There are 15 residues in the CDR3. CDR3 in amino acids: CASSPTTLPYNEQFF. In DNA form, the CDR3 reads TGCGCCAGCAGCCCCACCACTCTTCCCTACAATGAGCAGTTCTTC.

In its sample, this clonotype was seen many times. This chain links TRBV7-8 with TRBJ1-1; D is ambiguous. This CDR3 comprises 14 residues. In germline, CDR1 is SGHVS, CDR2 FQNEAQ. Trimming left V 5 bases short and J 4 bases short, with 14 bases between. For the CDR3, the DNA is TGTGCCAGCAGCCTAGTGACGTGGGGCACTGAAGCTTTCTTT. It codes for CASSLVTWGTEAFF.

This clonotype was observed at least ten times. The J gene is TRBJ1-1, the V gene TRBV12-3 or TRBV12-4, with unresolved D. This CDR3 region has 12 residues. V was pared by 2 bases and J by 2 bases, with 3 bases between. DNA for the CDR3: TGTGCCAGCAGTTTAAGCAACACTGAAGCTTTCTTT. It translates to CASSLSNTEAFF.

This clonotype came up a few times. The gene calls are TRBV14 and TRBJ1-6; unclear D gene. CDR3 length: 13 amino acids. V lost 1 base and J lost 11, with 9 bases in between. Germline values: CDR1 SGHDN, CDR2 FVKESK. The DNA of the CDR3 is TGTGCCAGCAGCCAAGTTTACACCGCACCCCTCCACTTT. Amino acid sequence: CASSQVYTAPLHF.

This clonotype was picked up many times. This chain connects TRBV5-6 to TRBJ1-5; D not certain. Trimming stripped 3 bases from V and 4 bases from J, with 5 bases between. CDR1 and CDR2 (germline): SGHDT, YYEEEE. The CDR3 contains 12 residues. CDR3 amino acids: CASSYANQPQHF. The CDR3 DNA follows: TGTGCCAGCAGCTACGCAAATCAGCCCCAGCATTTT.

The chain couples TRBV7-9 to TRBJ2-1; D is possibly TRBD2 (6 bases). There are 15 residues in the CDR3. Germline-derived CDR1 and CDR2 are SEHNR and FQNEAQ (reference sequence). The V gene lost 0 bases and the J gene lost 2 bases, with 8 bases spanning the gap. CDR3 loop: CASSLARDPYNEQFF. CDR3 DNA: TGTGCCAGCAGCTTAGCGCGGGATCCCTACAATGAGCAGTTCTTC.

This clonotype was found a few times. This sequence joins TRBV7-9 and TRBJ2-7; a possible D gene is TRBD2 (7 bases). Germline V gene lookup returns CDR1 SEHNR and CDR2 FQNEAQ (reference sequence). This CDR3 contains 17 residues. V was trimmed by 4 bases and J by 0 bases, leaving 19 bases between them. The CDR3 protein is CASSSTAGAISSYEQYF. For the CDR3, the DNA is TGTGCCAGCAGCTCCACGGCGGGGGCTATTAGCTCCTACGAGCAGTACTTC.

Ten or more counts support this clonotype. This chain connects TRBV3-1 to TRBJ1-5; D gene unclear. Trimming cost V 1 base and J 5 bases, with 9 bases left between them. Germline V gives CDR1 LGHDT, CDR2 YNNKEL (reference sequence). The CDR3 is 14 amino acids. CDR3 coding DNA: TGTGCCAGCAGCCAAGTAAATGCCGATCAGCCCCAGCATTTT. It encodes CASSQVNADQPQHF. The full variable domain, with the rest looked up from reference TRBV3-1 and TRBJ1-5, is DTAVSQTPKYLVTQMGNDKSIKCEQNLGHDTMYWYKQDSKKFLKIMFSYNNKELIINETVPNRFSPKSPDKAHLNLHINSLELGDSAVYFCASSQVNADQPQHFGDGTRLSIL.

In this sample, this clonotype turned up a few times. The chain recombines TRBV19 with TRBJ2-3, with D possibly matching TRBD1 (5 bases). Trimming cost V 6 bases and J 3 bases, with 16 bases left between them. Looked up from germline, CDR1 is LNHDA and CDR2 is SQIVND (reference sequence). The CDR3 runs to 15 residues. CDR3: CASSEQVLITDTQYF. The CDR3 DNA is TGTGCCAGTAGCGAACAGGTTTTAATAACAGATACGCAGTATTTT.

The table lists this clonotype with many counts. This chain's CDR3 is CATGEGWDEQFF. CDR3 bases: TGTGCCACCGGGGAGGGGTGGGATGAGCAGTTCTTC. The chain combines TRBV24-1 with TRBJ2-1; 7 nucleotides line up with TRBD2. Germline V gives CDR1 KGHDR, CDR2 SFDVKD. The CDR3 runs 12 residues. J lost 8 bases, V lost 9 bases, and 6 bases had no gene match.

The gene calls are TRBV5-4 and TRBJ1-3; the D is unclear. Germline loops: CDR1 SGHNT, CDR2 YYREEE (reference sequence). V lost 7 bases, J lost 0 bases, and 11 bases lay in between. The CDR3 totals 14 residues. The CDR3 here is CASSDRGSGNTIYF. Written as DNA, the CDR3 is TGTGCCAGCTCAGACCGGGGCTCTGGAAACACCATATATTTT.

This clonotype was seen a few times. The chain uses TRBV4-3 and TRBJ1-2; TRBD1 matches 12 bases. CDR3 length: 13 residues. Germline CDR1 reads LGHNA; CDR2 reads YSLEER. V dropped 9 bases and J dropped 6; count of bases not matched to a gene: 5. In nucleotides, the CDR3 is TGCGCCAGTGGGACAGGGGGCCGGAATGGCTACACCTTC. It codes for CASGTGGRNGYTF.

This clonotype showed up many times. V usage is TRBV3-1 and J usage is TRBJ1-5; no firm D call. Trimming pared 1 base from V and 4 bases from J, leaving 5 bases between. Germline V lookup: CDR1 LGHDT, CDR2 YNNKEL (reference sequence). This CDR3 is 13 amino acids long. The DNA for the CDR3 is TGTGCCAGCAGCCAAGCGGGGAATCAGCCCCAGCATTTT. Translated, it gives CASSQAGNQPQHF.

This clonotype has just a few counts. This sequence joins TRBV20-1 and TRBJ2-2; no reliable D call. This CDR3 has 14 residues. Germline V gene sequence: CDR1 DFQATT, CDR2 SNEGSKA (reference sequence). V lost 0 bases to trimming and J lost 2 bases, with 7 bases between them. The CDR3 spells CSARESGNTGELFF. The DNA of the CDR3 is TGCAGTGCTAGAGAATCCGGTAACACCGGGGAGCTGTTTTTT.

The chain uses TRBV7-8 and TRBJ2-4; D perhaps matches TRBD2 (5 bases). CDR3 length: 14 residues. The germline CDR1 and CDR2 sequences are SGHVS and FQNEAQ. V lost 0 bases and J 6 bases, leaving 9 bases between the germline ends. This chain's CDR3 is CASSLAGEGNIQYF. As DNA, the CDR3 is TGTGCCAGCAGCTTAGCGGGAGAGGGAAACATTCAGTACTTC.

Many counts were recorded for this clonotype. The chain is built from TRBV11-2 and TRBJ1-2; the match to TRBD1 covers 8 bases. This CDR3 has 13 amino acids. The ends lost 6 bases at V and 8 bases at J; junction bases unmatched: 8. Germline V gene sequence: CDR1 SGHAT, CDR2 FQNNGV. This CDR3 reads CASRTQGAYGYTF. The CDR3 bases are TGTGCCAGCAGGACTCAGGGGGCATACGGCTACACCTTC. Together with reference TRBV11-2 and TRBJ1-2, the CDR3 gives the full variable domain: EAGVAQSPRYKIIEKRQSVAFWCNPISGHATLYWYQQILGQGPKLLIQFQNNGVVDDSQLPKDRFSAERLKGVDSTLKIQPAKLEDSAVYLCASRTQGAYGYTFGSGTRLTVV.

This clonotype occurred many times. CDR3 sequence reads: CASSVAGLAGDEQYF. CDR3 DNA sequence: TGTGCCAGCAGCGTAGCGGGACTAGCGGGAGACGAGCAGTACTTC. V is TRBV9 and J is TRBJ2-7; the match to TRBD2 covers 14 bases. The trim removed 0 bases at V and 5 bases at J, leaving 1 base unmatched. Germline CDR1 is SGDLS and CDR2 is YYNGEE. The CDR3 spans 15 residues.

CDR3 nucleotide sequence: TGTGCCACCCGTCCCCGTCTGGGGGGAGCTGAGCAGTTCTTC. It specifies CATRPRLGGAEQFF. V gene TRBV24-1 combines with J gene TRBJ2-1; a weak D match, TRBD2 (6 bases). The germline V and J ends were trimmed by 9 bases and 9 bases, with 20 bases remaining between them. Germline V gene data show CDR1 as KGHDR and CDR2 as SFDVKD. This CDR3 is 14 amino acids long.

This rearrangement joins TRBV24-1 to TRBJ2-3; D is possibly TRBD2 (5 bases). Germline V gene data show CDR1 as KGHDR and CDR2 as SFDVKD. This CDR3 is built from 13 residues. V was cut by 5 bases and J by 3 bases, with 8 bases left in between. The CDR3 reads CATSGPGTDTQYF. Written as DNA, the CDR3 is TGTGCCACCAGTGGTCCGGGAACAGATACGCAGTATTTT.

This clonotype was picked up a small number of times. The chain has TRBV12-3 or TRBV12-4 and TRBJ2-6; the D is unclear. This CDR3 is built from 14 residues. Trimming left V 11 bases short and J 1 base short, with 12 bases between. The CDR3 coding sequence is TGTGCCTCCAAGTCAGAGTCTGGGGCCAACGTCCTGACTTTC. Its protein product is CASKSESGANVLTF.

In this sample, this clonotype turned up a few times. This sequence joins TRBV7-2 and TRBJ1-6; TRBD1 matches at 7 bases. Trimming took 5 bases from V and 1 from J; bases not matched to a gene: 8. This CDR3 has 17 amino acids. Germline assignment: CDR1 SGHTA and CDR2 FQGNSA. The CDR3, as DNA: TGTGCCAGCAGCCGCCCTAACAGGGGTTCCTATAATTCACCCCTCCACTTT. Translated: CASSRPNRGSYNSPLHF.

This rearrangement joins TRBV5-5 to TRBJ1-2; D unclear. CDR3 length equals 15 residues. Per germline, CDR1 SGHKS and CDR2 YYEKEE (reference sequence). V gave up 3 bases and J gave up 0 bases, with 12 bases separating them. This CDR3 reads CASSSGSWANYGYTF. In DNA, the CDR3 is TGTGCCAGCAGCTCCGGATCTTGGGCTAACTATGGCTACACCTTC.

This clonotype was counted only a few times. The rearrangement uses TRBV5-6 and TRBJ2-5; D remains ambiguous. This CDR3 is built from 13 residues. V was trimmed by 2 bases and J by 2 bases, leaving 7 bases between them. CDR1 and CDR2 from the germline V gene are SGHDT and YYEEEE. CDR3 bases: TGTGCCAGCAGCTTAGCTACTCAAGAGACCCAGTACTTC. It codes for CASSLATQETQYF. Based on the CDR3 plus reference TRBV5-6 and TRBJ2-5, the full variable domain is DAGVTQSPTHLIKTRGQQVTLRCSPKSGHDTVSWYQQALGQGPQFIFQYYEEEERQRGNFPDRFSGHQFPNYSSELNVNALLLGDSALYLCASSLATQETQYFGPGTRLLVL.

This clonotype came up many times. The V gene is TRBV27, the J gene TRBJ2-5; D is uncertain. CDR1 and CDR2 from the germline V gene are MNHEY and SMNVEV (reference sequence). The CDR3 runs 14 residues. Trimming took off 3 bases at V and 1 base at J, with 9 bases between the two ends. The CDR3, as DNA: TGTGCCAGCAGTTTGATCTGGGGCCAAGAGACCCAGTACTTC. It translates to CASSLIWGQETQYF.

The genes are TRBV3-1 and TRBJ1-1; unclear D gene. CDR3 length: 12 amino acids. Germline V gene data show CDR1 as LGHDT and CDR2 as YNNKEL (reference sequence). V lost 2 bases and J lost 4, with 5 bases in between. Here the CDR3 DNA reads TGTGCCAGCAGCCAATCGGTCACTGAAGCTTTCTTT. Protein sequence: CASSQSVTEAFF.

This clonotype was seen only a few times. The chain employs TRBV27 and TRBJ2-2, with TRBD2 matching 10 bases. Germline CDR1 reads MNHEY; CDR2 reads SMNVEV (reference sequence). The CDR3 has 15 amino acids. V was clipped by 11 bases and J by 4 bases; unmatched bases: 10. The CDR3 loop reads CASRLGLAATGELFF. For the CDR3, the DNA is TGTGCCTCCCGACTTGGACTAGCGGCCACCGGGGAGCTGTTTTTT.

Many counts were recorded for this clonotype. V usage is TRBV10-3 and J usage is TRBJ2-7, with TRBD1 matching 9 bases. Germline trimming cut 8 bases from V and 4 bases from J; bases unmatched to any gene: 6. Germline V gives CDR1 ENHRY, CDR2 SYGVKD. The CDR3 has 13 residues. CDR3 sequence reads: CAIGTGRGYEQYF. The CDR3 nucleotides read TGTGCCATCGGGACAGGGAGAGGATACGAGCAGTACTTC.

This clonotype turned up a few times. CDR3 coding DNA: TGTGCCAGCAGCCACATTGGTCAGGGGGCTTTCTTT. The encoded protein is CASSHIGQGAFF. This rearrangement joins TRBV13 to TRBJ1-1; possible D gene TRBD1, 6 bases. The length of the CDR3 is 12 residues. The germline CDR1 and CDR2 sequences are PRHDT and FYEKMQ (reference sequence). With 5 bases removed from V and 11 bases from J, the gap between germline ends came to 15 bases.